This entry concerns a single T cell receptor beta chain. The data belong to a study of PD-L1 blockade in urothelial cancer. Study overall: Men with urothelial cancer arising in the bladder made up about 90% of the roughly 29 patients.

As for time point: pretreatment peripheral blood. Metastatic or locally advanced urothelial carcinoma was present in the patients. A total of 1 to 8 samples per patient were collected pretreatment and on-treatment. The CDR3 length is 13 residues. The V gene lost 8 bases and the J gene lost 3 bases, with 14 bases spanning the gap. CDR1 is MDHEN, CDR2 SYDVKM, per germline. Each PCR received spiked synthetic TCR analog templates. Libraries were prepared by immunoSEQ multiplex PCR; TCRdb keeps only in-frame clonotypes and omits some of them. The sample holds roughly 95,000 clones; over 75% are singletons and the top ten take 2% to 2.5%.

The source was PBMCs, collected around atezolizumab (anti-PD-L1) treatment. This clonotype was obtained from a man between 60 and 75 years old with urothelial cancer. This rearrangement joins TRBV28 to TRBJ2-7; the D gene is possibly TRBD1 (6 bases). CDR3 loop: CASRPGQRYEQYF. CDR3 coding DNA: TGTGCCAGCCGCCCCGGACAGCGCTACGAGCAGTACTTC.